This TCR beta chain was identified in a study of graft-versus-host responses after intestinal transplantation. Details on this clone: The target antigen is unknown.

Profiled with immunoSEQ multiplex PCR; TCRdb holds only in-frame clones, not every one. The sample carries some 120,000 clones, about nine tenths recorded once. Germline-derived CDR1 and CDR2 are SGHRS and YFSETQ. V was trimmed by 2 bases and J by 0 bases, leaving 12 bases between them. This CDR3 is 16 amino acids long. The chain recombines TRBV5-1 with TRBJ1-3, with D perhaps matching TRBD1 (5 bases). Specimen: unstimulated CD4+ T cells sorted from spleen or lymph node cells, collected before intestinal transplant. The receptor's source is a human donor who received an intestinal transplant. The CDR3 DNA reads as TGCGCCAGCAGCTTTGGAGACAGTCACTCTGGAAACACCATATATTTT. This translates into CASSFGDSHSGNTIYF. The entire variable domain, with the rest obtained from reference TRBV5-1 and TRBJ1-3, is as follows: KAGVTQTPRYLIKTRGQQVTLSCSPISGHRSVSWYQQTPGQGLQFLFEYFSETQRNKGNFPGRFSGRQFSNSRSEMNVSTLELGDSALYLCASSFGDSHSGNTIYFGEGSWLTVV.